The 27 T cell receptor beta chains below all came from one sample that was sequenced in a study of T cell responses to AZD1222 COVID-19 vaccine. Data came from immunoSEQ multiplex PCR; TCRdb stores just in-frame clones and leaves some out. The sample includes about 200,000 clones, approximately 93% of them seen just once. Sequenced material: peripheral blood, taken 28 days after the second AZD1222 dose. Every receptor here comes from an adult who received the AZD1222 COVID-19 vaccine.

The CDR3 DNA sequence: TGTGCCAGCAGTTTGCGACAGGGGTACGAGCAGTTCTTC. Protein sequence: CASSLRQGYEQFF. The rearrangement links TRBV6-5 to TRBJ2-1; 8 nucleotides match TRBD1. The CDR3 has 13 amino acids. V trimming: 4 bases; J trimming: 10 bases; junction bases outside the gene matches: 6. The germline V gene has CDR1 MNHEY and CDR2 SVGAGI.

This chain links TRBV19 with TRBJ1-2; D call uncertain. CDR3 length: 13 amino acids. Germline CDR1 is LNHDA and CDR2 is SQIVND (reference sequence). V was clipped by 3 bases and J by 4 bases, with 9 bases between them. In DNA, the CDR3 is TGTGCCAGTAGTATGCGAGCTCGCTATGGCTACACCTTC. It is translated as CASSMRARYGYTF. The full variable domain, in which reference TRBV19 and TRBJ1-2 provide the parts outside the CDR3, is DGGITQSPKYLFRKEGQNVTLSCEQNLNHDAMYWYRQDPGQGLRLIYYSQIVNDFQKGDIAEGYSVSREKKESFPLTVTSAQKNPTAFYLCASSMRARYGYTFGSGTRLTVV.

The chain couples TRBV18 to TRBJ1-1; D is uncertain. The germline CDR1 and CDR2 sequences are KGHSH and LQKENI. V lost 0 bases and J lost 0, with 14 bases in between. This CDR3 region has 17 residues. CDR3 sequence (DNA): TGTGCCAGCTCACCACCGTTACGGACTGAAATGAACACTGAAGCTTTCTTT. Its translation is CASSPPLRTEMNTEAFF.

Here the CDR3 DNA reads TGTGCCAGCAGTGAACAGAGCTCCTATAATTCACCCCTCCACTTT. Translated: CASSEQSSYNSPLHF. The rearrangement uses TRBV6-1 and TRBJ1-6; D is unclear. The CDR3 consists of 15 residues. Germline V gene lookup returns CDR1 MNHNS and CDR2 SASEGT. Trimming shortened V by 2 bases and J by 0 bases, and 5 bases separated the two germline ends.

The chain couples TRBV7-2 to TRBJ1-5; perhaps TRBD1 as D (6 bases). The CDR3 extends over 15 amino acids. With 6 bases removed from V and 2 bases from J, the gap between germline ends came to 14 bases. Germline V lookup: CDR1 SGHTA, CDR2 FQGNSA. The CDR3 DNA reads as TGTGCCAGCAGTAACCAGGGGAACCGCAATCAGCCCCAGCATTTT. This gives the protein CASSNQGNRNQPQHF. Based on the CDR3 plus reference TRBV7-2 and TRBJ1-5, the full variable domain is GAGVSQSPSNKVTEKGKDVELRCDPISGHTALYWYRQSLGQGLEFLIYFQGNSAPDKSGLPSDRFSAERTGGSVSTLTIQRTQQEDSAVYLCASSNQGNRNQPQHFGDGTRLSIL.

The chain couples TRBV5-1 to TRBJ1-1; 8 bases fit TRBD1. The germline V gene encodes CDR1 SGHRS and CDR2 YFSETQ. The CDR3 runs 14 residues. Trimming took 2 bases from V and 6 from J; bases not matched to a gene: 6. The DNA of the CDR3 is TGCGCCAGCAGCTTAGGACAGGGCGATTCTGAAGCTTTCTTT. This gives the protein CASSLGQGDSEAFF.

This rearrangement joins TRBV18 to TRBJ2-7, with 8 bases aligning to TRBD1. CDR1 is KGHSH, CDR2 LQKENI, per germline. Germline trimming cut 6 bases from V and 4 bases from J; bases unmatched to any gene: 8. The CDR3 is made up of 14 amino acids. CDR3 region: CASSEGQVQYEQYF. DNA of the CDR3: TGTGCCAGCTCCGAGGGACAGGTCCAATACGAGCAGTACTTC.

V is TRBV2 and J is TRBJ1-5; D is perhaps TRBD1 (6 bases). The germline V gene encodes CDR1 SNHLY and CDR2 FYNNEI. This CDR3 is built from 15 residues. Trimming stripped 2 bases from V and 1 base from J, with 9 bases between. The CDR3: CASSEWTASNQPQHF. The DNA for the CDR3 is TGTGCCAGCAGTGAATGGACAGCCAGCAATCAGCCCCAGCATTTT.

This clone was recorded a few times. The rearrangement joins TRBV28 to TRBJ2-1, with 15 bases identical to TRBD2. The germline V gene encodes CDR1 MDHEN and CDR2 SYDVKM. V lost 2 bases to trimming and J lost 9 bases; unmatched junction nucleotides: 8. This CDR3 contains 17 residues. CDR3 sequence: CASSLAGLAGGSREQFF. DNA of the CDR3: TGTGCCAGCAGTTTAGCGGGACTAGCGGGGGGTTCTCGTGAGCAGTTCTTC.

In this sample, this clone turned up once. The CDR3: CASSHHWRQGGRDTQYF. The CDR3 bases are TGCGCCAGCAGCCACCATTGGCGGCAGGGTGGACGAGATACGCAGTATTTT. The gene calls are TRBV4-3 and TRBJ2-3; TRBD1 is a possible D gene (5 bases). The V end was cut by 3 bases, the J end by 5 bases, with 21 bases between. There are 17 residues in the CDR3. Germline CDR1 reads LGHNA; CDR2 reads YSLEER.

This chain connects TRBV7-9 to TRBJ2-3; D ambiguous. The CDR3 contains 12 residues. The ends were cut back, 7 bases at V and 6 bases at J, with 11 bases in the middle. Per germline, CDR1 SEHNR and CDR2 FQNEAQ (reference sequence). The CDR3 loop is CASILLQDTQYF. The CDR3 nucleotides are TGTGCCAGCATCCTACTTCAGGATACGCAGTATTTT.

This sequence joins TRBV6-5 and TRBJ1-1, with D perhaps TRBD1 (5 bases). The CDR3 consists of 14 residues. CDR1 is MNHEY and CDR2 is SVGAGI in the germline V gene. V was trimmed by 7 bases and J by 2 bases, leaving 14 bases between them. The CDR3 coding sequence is TGTGCCAGCAATAATGGAGGGGAAAACACTGAAGCTTTCTTT. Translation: CASNNGGENTEAFF.

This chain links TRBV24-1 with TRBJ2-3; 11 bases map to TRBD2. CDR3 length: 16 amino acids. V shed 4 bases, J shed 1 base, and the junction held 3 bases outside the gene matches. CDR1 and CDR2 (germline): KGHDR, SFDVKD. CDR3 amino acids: CATSESSGGRTDTQYF. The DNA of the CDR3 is TGTGCCACCAGTGAATCTAGCGGGGGGCGCACAGATACGCAGTATTTT.

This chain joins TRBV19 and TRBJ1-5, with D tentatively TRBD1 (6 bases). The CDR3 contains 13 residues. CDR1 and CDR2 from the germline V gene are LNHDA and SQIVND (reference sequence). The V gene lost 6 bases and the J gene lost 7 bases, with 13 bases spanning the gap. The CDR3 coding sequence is TGTGCCAGTAGATCGGGGCAGGGGCAGCCCCAGCATTTT. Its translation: CASRSGQGQPQHF. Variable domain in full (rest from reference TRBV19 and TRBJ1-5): DGGITQSPKYLFRKEGQNVTLSCEQNLNHDAMYWYRQDPGQGLRLIYYSQIVNDFQKGDIAEGYSVSREKKESFPLTVTSAQKNPTAFYLCASRSGQGQPQHFGDGTRLSIL.

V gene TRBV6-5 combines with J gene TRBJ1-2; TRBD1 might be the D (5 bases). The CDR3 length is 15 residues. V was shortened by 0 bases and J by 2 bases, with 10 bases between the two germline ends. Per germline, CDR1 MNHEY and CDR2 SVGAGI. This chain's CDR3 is CASSYSPRGNYGYTF. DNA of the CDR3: TGTGCCAGCAGTTACTCTCCGCGGGGGAACTATGGCTACACCTTC.

The chain's CDR3 is CASSGTSGGSYYTDTQYF. The CDR3 coding sequence is TGTGCCAGCAGCGGGACTAGCGGGGGGTCTTACTACACAGATACGCAGTATTTT. The rearrangement joins TRBV7-3 to TRBJ2-3, with 15 bases fitting TRBD2. The CDR3 contains 18 residues. Germline CDR1 is SGHTA and CDR2 is FQGTGA. With 5 bases clipped from V and 2 bases from J, the junction kept 8 bases outside the gene matches.

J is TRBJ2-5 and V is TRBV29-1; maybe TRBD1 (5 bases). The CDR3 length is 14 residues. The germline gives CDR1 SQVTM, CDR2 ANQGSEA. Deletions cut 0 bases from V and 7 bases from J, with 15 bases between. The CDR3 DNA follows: TGCAGCGTTGAAGATCCGACAGTGGCCCGGACCCAGTACTTC. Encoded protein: CSVEDPTVARTQYF.

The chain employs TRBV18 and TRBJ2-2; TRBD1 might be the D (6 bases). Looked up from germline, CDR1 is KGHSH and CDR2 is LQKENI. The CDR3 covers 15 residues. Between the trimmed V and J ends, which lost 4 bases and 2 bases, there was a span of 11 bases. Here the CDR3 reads CASSQMTGNTGELFF. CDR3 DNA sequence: TGTGCCAGCTCACAAATGACAGGAAACACCGGGGAGCTGTTTTTT.

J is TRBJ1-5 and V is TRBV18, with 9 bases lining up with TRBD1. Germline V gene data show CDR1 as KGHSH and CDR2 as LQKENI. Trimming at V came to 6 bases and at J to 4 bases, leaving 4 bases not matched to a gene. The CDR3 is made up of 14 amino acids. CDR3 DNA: TGTGCCAGCTCGCCCGGGACAGGGAATCAGCCCCAGCATTTT. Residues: CASSPGTGNQPQHF.

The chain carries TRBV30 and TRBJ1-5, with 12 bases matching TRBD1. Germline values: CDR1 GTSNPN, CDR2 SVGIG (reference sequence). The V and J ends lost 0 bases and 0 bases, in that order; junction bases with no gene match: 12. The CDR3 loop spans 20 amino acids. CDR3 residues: CAWSVGPGTGGLFSNQPQHF. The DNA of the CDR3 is TGTGCCTGGAGTGTGGGGCCCGGGACAGGGGGCCTTTTTAGCAATCAGCCCCAGCATTTT. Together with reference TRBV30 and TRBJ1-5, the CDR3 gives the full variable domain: SQTIHQWPATLVQPVGSPLSLECTVEGTSNPNLYWYRQAAGRGLQLLFYSVGIGQISSEVPQNLSASRPQDRQFILSSKKLLLSDSGFYLCAWSVGPGTGGLFSNQPQHFGDGTRLSIL.

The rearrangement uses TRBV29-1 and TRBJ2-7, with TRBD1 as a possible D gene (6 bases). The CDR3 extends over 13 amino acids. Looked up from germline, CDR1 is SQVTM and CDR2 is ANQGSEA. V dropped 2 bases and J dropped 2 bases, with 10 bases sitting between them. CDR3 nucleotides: TGCAGCGTTGAAACAGGGACGACCTACGAGCAGTACTTC. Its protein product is CSVETGTTYEQYF.

In DNA form, the CDR3 reads TGTGCCAGCAGCGTAGCCAGGACAGGGGTGGATGGCTACACCTTC. Its translation is CASSVARTGVDGYTF. The chain joins TRBV9 to TRBJ1-2; the match to TRBD1 covers 9 bases. The CDR3 is 15 amino acids. V dropped 0 bases and J dropped 6; count of bases not matched to a gene: 6. Looked up from germline, CDR1 is SGDLS and CDR2 is YYNGEE.

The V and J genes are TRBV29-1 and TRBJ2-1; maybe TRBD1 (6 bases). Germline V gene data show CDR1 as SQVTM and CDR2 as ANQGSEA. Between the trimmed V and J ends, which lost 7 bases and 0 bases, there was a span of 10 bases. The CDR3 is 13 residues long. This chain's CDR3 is CSAQGSSYNEQFF. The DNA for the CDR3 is TGCAGCGCCCAGGGGAGCTCCTACAATGAGCAGTTCTTC.

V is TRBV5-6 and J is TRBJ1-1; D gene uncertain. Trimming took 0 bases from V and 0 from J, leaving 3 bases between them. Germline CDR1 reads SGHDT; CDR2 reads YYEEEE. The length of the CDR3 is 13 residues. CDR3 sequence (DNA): TGTGCCAGCAGCTTGGGAGTGAACACTGAAGCTTTCTTT. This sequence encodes CASSLGVNTEAFF.

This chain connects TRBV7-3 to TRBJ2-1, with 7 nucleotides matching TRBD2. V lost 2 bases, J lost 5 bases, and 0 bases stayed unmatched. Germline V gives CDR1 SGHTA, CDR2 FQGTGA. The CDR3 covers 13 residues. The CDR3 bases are TGTGCCAGCAGCTTAGGGAGGGACAATGAGCAGTTCTTC. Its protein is CASSLGRDNEQFF.

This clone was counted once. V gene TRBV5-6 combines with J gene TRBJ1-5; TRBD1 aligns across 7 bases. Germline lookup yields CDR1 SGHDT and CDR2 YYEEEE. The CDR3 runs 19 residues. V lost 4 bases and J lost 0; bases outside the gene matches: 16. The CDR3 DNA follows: TGTGCCAGCAGCCTCCTGGGTACCGGGACAGACGATAGCAATCAGCCCCAGCATTTT. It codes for CASSLLGTGTDDSNQPQHF.

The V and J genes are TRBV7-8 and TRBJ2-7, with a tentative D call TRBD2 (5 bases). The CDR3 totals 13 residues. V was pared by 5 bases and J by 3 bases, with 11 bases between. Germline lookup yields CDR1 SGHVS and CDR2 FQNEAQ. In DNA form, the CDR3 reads TGTGCCAGCAGCATTGGACTGGACTACGAGCAGTACTTC. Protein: CASSIGLDYEQYF.